This T cell receptor beta chain emerged from a study of T cell changes during pregnancy in multiple sclerosis. V was cut by 6 bases and J by 2 bases, with 12 bases left in between. This CDR3 contains 14 residues. The germline V gene encodes CDR1 LNHDA and CDR2 SQIVND (reference sequence). The method was immunoSEQ multiplex PCR; TCRdb's version includes in-frame clones alone and lacks a portion of them. The repertoire holds approximately 32,000 clones, with 89% as singletons. The TCR comes from a female donor with multiple sclerosis, enrolled in a pregnancy study. The chain carries TRBV19 and TRBJ2-3; a possible D gene is TRBD2 (6 bases). Material: CD8+ T cells from peripheral blood mononuclear cells, obtained in the second trimester of pregnancy. The CDR3 DNA follows: TGTGCCAGTAGGGTAGCGGATAACACAGATACGCAGTATTTT. Protein: CASRVADNTDTQYF.